A selection of T cell receptor beta chains follows, all from one sample in a study of blood T cells in healthy people across ages. A single record per CDR3 protein comes from TCRdb applying MiXCR to the 5' RACE reads. Counted here are approximately 1.5 million distinct CDR3 sequences, 40% to 45% occurring once; the ten biggest clones make up around 4%. Input material: blood. The receptor set was obtained from a woman in her late teens or twenties in good health. Each CDR3 is given with its conserved first and last residue. The D gene is left open where the match is weak. Clone sizes are given selectively: once, few, many, or a class where the clone is expanded.

v_gene	j_gene	abundance	d_gene	CDR3aa	CDR3nt
TRBV18	TRBJ1-5	once	TRBD1	CASSPPGQGSKPQHF	TGTGCCAGCTCACCTCCGGGACAGGGGAGTAAGCCCCAGCATTTT
TRBV9	TRBJ2-1	NA	NA	CASSTRGDEQFF	TGTGCCAGCAGCACCAGAGGGGATGAGCAGTTCTTC
TRBV20-1	TRBJ1-4	NA	TRBD1	CSATVYRGPPTNEKLFF	TGCAGTGCTACGGTGTACAGGGGTCCCCCAACTAATGAAAAACTGTTTTTT
TRBV29-1	TRBJ1-2	NA	NA	CSVEGGRYGYTF	TGCAGCGTTGAGGGGGGAAGGTATGGCTACACCTTC
TRBV13	TRBJ2-1	few	TRBD2	CASSLTELAGDNEQFF	TGTGCCAGCAGCCTCACGGAACTAGCGGGGGACAATGAGCAGTTCTTC
TRBV7-2	TRBJ2-5	NA	NA	CASSPRLSDQETQYF	TGTGCCAGCAGCCCCCGCTTGTCTGATCAAGAGACCCAGTACTTC
TRBV27	TRBJ1-2	few	TRBD1	CASSYNRGAYTF	TGTGCCAGCAGTTATAACAGGGGGGCCTACACCTTC
TRBV7-3	TRBJ1-1	NA	NA	CASSFSGGTTEAFF	TGTGCCAGCAGCTTTTCGGGGGGAACGACTGAAGCTTTCTTT
TRBV7-2	TRBJ1-2	NA	TRBD1	CASSFGQGADYGYTF	TGTGCCAGCAGCTTTGGACAGGGGGCCGACTATGGCTACACCTTC
TRBV12-5	TRBJ2-7	few	NA	CASGISLYNEQYF	TGTGCTAGTGGAATTAGCCTCTACAATGAGCAGTACTTC
TRBV28	TRBJ2-3	NA	NA	CVSSSAATQYF	TGTGTCAGCAGTTCGGCCGCCACGCAGTATTTT
TRBV7-9	TRBJ1-3	NA	NA	CASSLLSSGNTIYF	TGTGCCAGCAGCTTACTATCCTCTGGAAACACCATATATTTT
TRBV12-3/TRBV12-4	TRBJ2-5	NA	TRBD2	CASSFLLARETQYF	TGTGCCAGCAGTTTTCTACTAGCGAGGGAGACCCAGTACTTC
TRBV27	TRBJ2-7	many	TRBD2	CASSLSGTIYEQYF	TGTGCCAGCAGTTTATCTGGGACTATCTACGAGCAGTACTTC
TRBV7-2	TRBJ2-7	few	NA	CASSLTRGSLYEQYF	TGTGCCAGCAGCTTGACTCGCGGGTCTCTCTACGAGCAGTACTTC
TRBV4-3	TRBJ2-1	once	NA	CASSQAGSRRHNEQFF	TGCGCCAGCAGCCAAGCGGGTTCTAGACGACACAATGAGCAGTTCTTC
TRBV5-1	TRBJ2-7	NA	NA	CASSLNRNTFPDEQYF	TGCGCCAGCAGCCTGAACAGGAATACGTTTCCTGACGAGCAGTACTTC
TRBV29-1	TRBJ1-4	few	TRBD1	CSTKTGYNEKLFF	TGCAGCACAAAGACAGGGTATAATGAAAAACTGTTTTTT
TRBV30	TRBJ2-1	few	NA	CAWSVEWAGDNEQFF	TGTGCCTGGAGTGTAGAATGGGCAGGCGACAATGAGCAGTTCTTC
TRBV3-1	TRBJ1-5	NA	NA	CATGPTGSYSNQPQHF	TGTGCCACCGGGCCGACCGGCTCTTATAGCAATCAGCCCCAGCATTTT
TRBV20-1	TRBJ2-1	NA	NA	CSARAFASANEQFF	TGCAGTGCTAGAGCGTTCGCTAGCGCAAATGAGCAGTTCTTC
TRBV20-1	TRBJ1-1	NA	NA	CSARDQGGYRGITEAFF	TGCAGTGCTAGAGATCAAGGGGGGTACCGGGGAATCACTGAAGCTTTCTTT
TRBV3-1	TRBJ2-5	NA	TRBD2	CASSHGLAGRNEQYF	TGTGCCAGCAGCCACGGACTAGCTGGACGTAATGAGCAGTACTTC
TRBV7-2	TRBJ2-1	few	TRBD2	CASRRPGLGFYNEQFF	TGTGCCAGCAGACGTCCGGGACTAGGTTTCTACAATGAGCAGTTCTTC
TRBV20-1	TRBJ2-3	NA	TRBD2	CSARGLAEITDTQYF	TGCAGTGCTAGAGGTCTAGCGGAGATCACAGATACGCAGTATTTT
TRBV20-1	TRBJ2-1	few	NA	CSARGRSTHNEQFF	TGCAGTGCTAGAGGGAGATCCACCCACAATGAGCAGTTCTTC
TRBV12-3/TRBV12-4	TRBJ1-3	NA	NA	CASRVGHTIYF	TGTGCCAGCAGGGTGGGGCACACCATATATTTT
TRBV4-1	TRBJ1-2	NA	NA	CASSQNRDTGYTF	TGCGCCAGCAGCCAGAACAGGGATACGGGCTACACCTTC
TRBV7-8	TRBJ2-1	NA	NA	CASSLALAGADNEQFF	TGTGCCAGCAGCTTAGCGCTTGCGGGGGCCGACAATGAGCAGTTCTTC
TRBV3-1	TRBJ2-1	few	NA	CASSHSRAEYNEQFF	TGTGCCAGCAGCCATAGCAGGGCGGAGTACAATGAGCAGTTCTTC
TRBV29-1	TRBJ2-1	many	NA	CSVEDLGSSYNEQFF	TGCAGCGTTGAAGATCTAGGCAGCTCCTACAATGAGCAGTTCTTC
TRBV6-5	TRBJ2-1	few	NA	CASSPRTQLYNEQFF	TGTGCCAGCAGCCCCCGGACGCAGCTCTACAATGAGCAGTTCTTC
TRBV20-1	TRBJ1-2	once	TRBD1	CSARRQGGYGYTF	TGCAGTGCTAGACGCCAGGGGGGCTATGGCTACACCTTC
TRBV6-1	TRBJ2-3	NA	TRBD2	CAEGDGGGADTQYF	TGTGCCGAAGGGGACGGCGGGGGGGCAGATACGCAGTATTTT
TRBV7-2	TRBJ2-7	once	NA	CASSRPGRLYEQYF	TGTGCCAGCAGCCGTCCGGGCCGCCTCTACGAGCAGTACTTC
TRBV10-3	TRBJ2-5	NA	NA	CAISKTGGETQYF	TGTGCCATCAGTAAAACGGGTGGGGAGACCCAGTACTTC
TRBV2	TRBJ2-1	NA	TRBD2	CARTGTSSYNEQFF	TGTGCCAGAACCGGGACTAGCAGCTACAATGAGCAGTTCTTC
TRBV29-1	TRBJ1-1	once	NA	CSVEGKLLNTEAFF	TGCAGCGTTGAAGGGAAGTTACTGAACACTGAAGCTTTCTTT
TRBV28	TRBJ1-1	NA	NA	CASSLFYGVRPMDTEAFF	TGTGCCAGCAGTTTATTCTATGGGGTAAGGCCGATGGACACTGAAGCTTTCTTT
TRBV29-1	TRBJ1-1	once	NA	CSVEGRKLYTEAFF	TGCAGCGTTGAAGGCAGGAAACTTTACACTGAAGCTTTCTTT
TRBV7-8	TRBJ2-7	few	NA	CASRGYSVNEQYF	TGTGCCAGCAGGGGGTACTCGGTCAATGAGCAGTACTTC
TRBV11-2	TRBJ2-2	NA	TRBD2	CASSLEAGGNTGELFF	TGTGCCAGCAGCTTAGAAGCGGGAGGGAACACCGGGGAGCTGTTTTTT
TRBV3-1	TRBJ1-1	NA	TRBD1	CASSPGTGGAFF	TGTGCCAGTAGCCCCGGGACAGGGGGAGCTTTCTTT
TRBV10-2	TRBJ2-5	NA	TRBD2	CASGGRRRGDGQETQYF	TGCGCCAGCGGGGGCAGGCGGCGGGGGGACGGCCAAGAGACCCAGTACTTC
TRBV4-3	TRBJ1-4	few	NA	CASSQERLNEKLFF	TGCGCCAGCAGCCAAGAACGGCTTAATGAAAAACTGTTTTTT
TRBV29-1	TRBJ2-1	NA	TRBD2	CSVGAGVNFVYNEQFF	TGCAGCGTTGGAGCGGGAGTAAATTTTGTCTACAATGAGCAGTTCTTC
TRBV10-3	TRBJ2-3	few	TRBD1	CAIRGGQGGTDTQYF	TGTGCCATCAGGGGGGGACAGGGGGGCACAGATACGCAGTATTTT
TRBV5-1	TRBJ2-2	few	NA	CASSFTSGQITGELFF	TGCGCCAGCAGCTTCACTTCTGGACAGATCACCGGGGAGCTGTTTTTT
TRBV7-2	TRBJ1-5	NA	NA	CGSSLAGGDQPQHF	TGTGGCAGCAGCTTAGCGGGCGGCGATCAGCCCCAGCATTTT
TRBV20-1	TRBJ2-5	NA	TRBD2	CSASSGGGLELSGETQYF	TGCAGTGCCAGTAGCGGGGGGGGCCTGGAATTAAGTGGAGAGACCCAGTACTTC
TRBV4-1	TRBJ2-1	NA	TRBD1	CASSQPDRGSYNEQFF	TGCGCCAGCAGCCAACCGGACAGGGGATCCTACAATGAGCAGTTCTTC
TRBV14	TRBJ2-3	NA	NA	CASSQGLNTDTQYF	TGTGCCAGCAGCCAGGGGCTTAACACAGATACGCAGTATTTT